The entry below gives a single TCR beta chain sequence along with its context. A much larger clonotype is one base distant, so this may be a read error. This CDR3 spans 14 amino acids. This entry belongs to a study of T cells in Graves' hyperthyroidism and ophthalmopathy. The CDR3 regions of TCR beta were amplified from RNA transcripts. HTBI primers drove first-round RT-PCR of the TCR CDR3. MiXCR, run by TCRdb on the multiplex PCR reads, gives a single entry per CDR3 protein. In the table there are nearly 600,000 distinct CDR3 sequences, 11% to 15% of which are singletons. Ophthalmopathy cases scored 3 or more on the Clinical Activity Score and 4 or more on NOSPECS grade, with duration below 3 months. Uncontrolled infection, other autoimmune disease, pregnancy or lactation disqualified patients from enrolment.

Sequenced sample: blood. The clonotype was recovered from a woman aged 18-30 years with Graves' ophthalmopathy. The rearrangement links TRBV12-3 or TRBV12-4 to TRBJ2-1; D gene ambiguous. In DNA, the CDR3 is TGTGCCAGCAGGACGGGTTTCCGCTACAATGAGCGGTTCTTC. Its protein product is CASRTGFRYNERFF.